The present TCR beta chain was sequenced within a study of human T cells and chemical hapten exposure. Study at large: Cases of alopecia areata, totalis or universalis occurred in a predominantly female patient group.

Overall study findings and caveats: Higher patch test scores went with higher counts of PT1 expanded TCRs.

Points on this clonotype: The antigen is not known.

Time point indicated: patch test 3, about 24 weeks after DPC sensitization. Treatment specified: therapeutic diphenylcyclopropenone sensitization with weekly scalp DPC. TCRdb fed the RACE reads into MiXCR, producing one record per CDR3 protein. This table holds 210,000 or so distinct CDR3 sequences, about 22% found once. Here the sequenced sample was whole blood, taken in connection with sensitization to the hapten diphenylcyclopropenone (DPC). The TCR sequence derives from a woman between 40 and 55 years old with alopecia areata. Some clones in this sample may be carry-over from other donors' samples.

The CDR3 sequence: CASSTRGGAHEQYF. The CDR3 DNA sequence: TGTGCCAGCAGCACCCGAGGGGGGGCCCACGAGCAGTACTTC. The rearrangement joins TRBV7-9 to TRBJ2-7, with D maybe TRBD2 (7 bases). The V and J ends lost 5 bases and 5 bases respectively, with 16 bases between them. Germline lookup yields CDR1 SEHNR and CDR2 FQNEAQ (reference sequence). This CDR3 comprises 14 residues.